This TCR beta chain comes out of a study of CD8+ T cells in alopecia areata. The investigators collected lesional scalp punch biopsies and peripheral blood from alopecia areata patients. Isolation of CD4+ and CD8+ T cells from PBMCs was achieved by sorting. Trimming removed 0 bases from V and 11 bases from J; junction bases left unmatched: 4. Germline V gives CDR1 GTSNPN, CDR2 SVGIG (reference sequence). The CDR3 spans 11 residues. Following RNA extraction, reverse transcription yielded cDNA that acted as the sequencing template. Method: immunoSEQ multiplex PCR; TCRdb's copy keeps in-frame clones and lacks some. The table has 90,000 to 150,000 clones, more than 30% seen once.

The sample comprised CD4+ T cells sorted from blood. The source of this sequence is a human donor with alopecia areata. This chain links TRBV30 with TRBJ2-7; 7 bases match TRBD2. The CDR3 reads CAWSVAGREYF. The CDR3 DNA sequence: TGTGCCTGGAGTGTGGCAGGGAGGGAGTACTTC.